Listed here are 28 T cell receptor beta chains from one sample, sequenced in a study of metastatic and nonmetastatic thyroid tumors. TCRdb re-called the PCR reads through MiXCR. The table records roughly 38,000 clones, about 12% of them present only once. Every patient underwent thyroid surgery untreated. What was sequenced was blood. The receptors stem from a male donor with papillary thyroid cancer or a benign thyroid nodule (not recorded which). Some clones in this sample may be carry-over from other donors' samples.

This clone has at least ten counts. The chain combines TRBV6-6 with TRBJ2-3; 12 bases align to TRBD2. The CDR3 consists of 18 residues. Germline V lookup: CDR1 MNHNY, CDR2 SVGAGI (reference sequence). V shed 2 bases and J 1 base; nucleotides not matched to a gene: 7. CDR3 amino acids: CASSYGLAGGLGTDTQYF. The CDR3 nucleotides read TGTGCCAGCAGTTACGGGCTAGCGGGAGGGTTGGGCACAGATACGCAGTATTTT.

This clone has ten or more counts. V gene TRBV5-1 combines with J gene TRBJ2-3; 8 bases line up with TRBD2. The CDR3 covers 17 residues. The V segment lost 0 bases and the J segment 5 bases; nucleotides outside the gene matches: 11. Germline CDR1 SGHRS, CDR2 YFSETQ. CDR3 nucleotide sequence: TGCGCCAGCAGCTTGGTTACTAGCGGAGATGCCCAAGATACGCAGTATTTT. This sequence encodes CASSLVTSGDAQDTQYF.

In this sample, this clone turned up many times. V gene TRBV13 combines with J gene TRBJ2-1; D unclear. The germline gives CDR1 PRHDT, CDR2 FYEKMQ (reference sequence). Trimming removed 0 bases from V and 8 bases from J, with 14 bases in between. The length of the CDR3 is 15 residues. The CDR3 loop is CASSLGGPRFDEQFF. In nucleotides, the CDR3 is TGTGCCAGCAGCTTAGGGGGTCCCCGGTTCGATGAGCAGTTCTTC.

This clone was seen ten or more times. The chain recombines TRBV28 with TRBJ2-7, with D possibly TRBD1 on 5 matching bases. This CDR3 contains 16 residues. The V end was cut by 3 bases, the J end by 6 bases, with 21 bases between. Germline V gene data show CDR1 as MDHEN and CDR2 as SYDVKM. CDR3 loop: CASSLWGSPEKIEQYF. For the CDR3, the DNA is TGTGCCAGCAGTTTGTGGGGCTCTCCGGAAAAGATCGAGCAGTACTTC. Filled out from reference TRBV28 and TRBJ2-7, the complete variable domain reads DVKVTQSSRYLVKRTGEKVFLECVQDMDHENMFWYRQDPGLGLRLIYFSYDVKMKEKGDIPEGYSVSREKKERFSLILESASTNQTSMYLCASSLWGSPEKIEQYFGPGTRLTVT.

There are many counts of this clone. This chain links TRBV4-2 with TRBJ2-2, with 8 nucleotides matching TRBD2. Germline V gives CDR1 LGHNA, CDR2 YNFKEQ. The CDR3 is made up of 15 amino acids. The V segment lost 7 bases and the J segment 7 bases; nucleotides outside the gene matches: 11. The CDR3 sequence is CASTPRGGDVGELFF. The DNA of the CDR3 is TGTGCCAGCACCCCCCGGGGGGGTGACGTCGGGGAGCTGTTTTTT.

There are a few counts of this clone. This chain connects TRBV6-2 or TRBV6-3 to TRBJ2-3; D may be TRBD1 or TRBD2 (5 bases each). With 6 bases removed from V and 2 bases from J, the gap between germline ends came to 15 bases. Germline V lookup: CDR1 MNHEY, CDR2 SVGEGT. CDR3 length equals 15 residues. Written as DNA, the CDR3 is TGTGCCAGCAGAGATGGGGCTAGCCCCACAGATACGCAGTATTTT. It specifies CASRDGASPTDTQYF.

On this clone: This may be a read error, as it is one base from a much larger clone. The V gene is TRBV4-3, the J gene TRBJ2-2, with a tentative D call TRBD1 (6 bases). The CDR3 consists of 14 residues. Germline V CDR1 and CDR2: LGHNA, YSLEER. The CDR3 reads CASSQAFSVGGLFF. DNA for the CDR3: TGCGCCAGCAGCCAAGCCTTTAGCGTAGGGGGGCTGTTTTTT.

This clone is medium-sized. V gene TRBV6-2 or TRBV6-3 combines with J gene TRBJ2-7; D may be TRBD1 or TRBD2 (5 bases each). Between the trimmed V and J ends, which lost 10 bases and 2 bases, there was a span of 15 bases. Per germline, CDR1 MNHEY and CDR2 SVGEGT. The length of the CDR3 is 13 residues. CDR3 in DNA: TGTGCCATCGGGGCGGACGGGACCTACGAGCAGTACTTC. Amino acid sequence: CAIGADGTYEQYF.

This clone was seen many times. This chain joins TRBV7-6 and TRBJ2-7; D is unclear. V lost 4 bases, J lost 0 bases, and 7 bases lay in between. This CDR3 is built from 13 residues. CDR1 and CDR2 (germline): SGHVS, FNYEAQ. This chain's CDR3 is CASSYDASYEQYF. DNA of the CDR3: TGTGCCAGCAGCTACGATGCCTCCTACGAGCAGTACTTC.

This clone has ten or more counts. V and J are TRBV24-1 and TRBJ2-5; TRBD1 is a possible D gene (6 bases). CDR3 size: 14 residues. Germline assignment: CDR1 KGHDR and CDR2 SFDVKD. The V end lost 4 bases, the J end lost 2 bases, and 10 bases lay between the germline ends. The CDR3 nucleotides are TGTGCCACCAGTGAACGAGACAGGCAAGAGACCCAGTACTTC. It encodes CATSERDRQETQYF.

There are many counts of this clone. CDR3 coding DNA: TGCAGTGCTGGTTTGGACTCCTACGAGCAGTACTTC. Its translation: CSAGLDSYEQYF. The rearrangement links TRBV20-1 to TRBJ2-7, with unresolved D. Germline V CDR1 and CDR2: DFQATT, SNEGSKA (reference sequence). This CDR3 is built from 12 residues. Trimming removed 5 bases at V and 0 bases at J, with 8 bases between.

This clone was seen many times. This sequence joins TRBV28 and TRBJ1-1, with D tentatively TRBD1 (6 bases). The V gene's germline CDR1 is MDHEN and CDR2 SYDVKM. The CDR3 has 13 residues. Trimming shortened V by 5 bases and J by 7 bases, and 14 bases separated the two germline ends. The chain's CDR3 is CASSRGQSLEAFF. CDR3 in DNA: TGTGCCAGCAGTCGTGGACAGTCCCTTGAAGCTTTCTTT.

V is TRBV11-3 and J is TRBJ2-3; D uncertain. The CDR3 consists of 14 residues. V lost 0 bases and J 4 bases, leaving 8 bases between the germline ends. The V gene's germline CDR1 is SGHNT and CDR2 YENEEA. The CDR3 spells CASSLDSKADTQYF. The CDR3 region has the DNA TGTGCCAGCAGCTTAGACAGTAAGGCAGATACGCAGTATTTT.

The chain has TRBV27 and TRBJ2-7; the D call may be TRBD1 or TRBD2 (5 bases each). CDR1 is MNHEY and CDR2 is SMNVEV in the germline V gene (reference sequence). The CDR3 has 15 amino acids. Trimming shortened V by 5 bases and J by 2 bases, and 16 bases separated the two germline ends. For the CDR3, the DNA is TGTGCCAGCAGTCGGTGGGGGATAGGAACCTACGAGCAGTACTTC. Protein product: CASSRWGIGTYEQYF.

This clone is medium-sized in the sample. This chain uses TRBV28 with TRBJ1-2; the D gene is possibly TRBD1 (6 bases). The germline gives CDR1 MDHEN, CDR2 SYDVKM. The CDR3 runs to 13 residues. The ends were cut back, 5 bases at V and 3 bases at J, with 10 bases in the middle. The CDR3 region has the DNA TGTGCCAGCAGTACAGGGAGTGACTATGGCTACACCTTC. Amino acids: CASSTGSDYGYTF.

This clone was picked up many times. The V gene is TRBV27, the J gene TRBJ2-5, with 9 nucleotides matching TRBD1. Germline V gives CDR1 MNHEY, CDR2 SMNVEV (reference sequence). V lost 7 bases to trimming and J lost 5 bases; unmatched junction nucleotides: 11. The CDR3 sequence is 15 residues long. The CDR3: CASKKGGQGRETQYF. CDR3 nucleotide sequence: TGTGCCAGCAAAAAGGGGGGACAGGGTAGGGAGACCCAGTACTTC.

The sample holds many counts of this clone. The CDR3: CASSLGGSTDTQYF. The CDR3 DNA reads TGTGCCAGCAGTTTAGGCGGGAGCACAGATACGCAGTATTTT. V gene TRBV12-3 or TRBV12-4 combines with J gene TRBJ2-3; D might be TRBD2 (5 bases). The length of the CDR3 is 14 residues. V lost 1 base and J 0 bases, leaving 5 bases between the germline ends.

This clone was observed at least ten times. V gene TRBV6-2 or TRBV6-3 combines with J gene TRBJ1-5, with a weak D call TRBD1 (6 bases). Per germline, CDR1 MNHEY and CDR2 SVGEGT. Trimming left V 7 bases short and J 5 bases short, with 15 bases between. The CDR3 runs 14 residues. CDR3 residues: CASTRPGDHQPQHF. CDR3 sequence (DNA): TGTGCCAGCACCCGCCCAGGGGATCATCAGCCCCAGCATTTT.

At least ten counts were recorded for this clone. The J gene is TRBJ2-3, the V gene TRBV9; possible D gene TRBD2, 5 bases. Trimming took off 6 bases at V and 0 bases at J, with 11 bases between the two ends. The CDR3 extends over 14 amino acids. The V gene's germline CDR1 is SGDLS and CDR2 YYNGEE. For the CDR3, the DNA is TGTGCCAGCACCCTTGGCGGGAGCACAGATACGCAGTATTTT. Its protein product is CASTLGGSTDTQYF. The variable domain in full, completed from reference TRBV9 and TRBJ2-3, reads DSGVTQTPKHLITATGQRVTLRCSPRSGDLSVYWYQQSLDQGLQFLIQYYNGEERAKGNILERFSAQQFPDLHSELNLSSLELGDSALYFCASTLGGSTDTQYFGPGTRLTVL.

On this clone: One base away lies a much larger clone, so this may be a sequencing read error. This chain uses TRBV20-1 with TRBJ2-2, with D perhaps TRBD2 (5 bases). The CDR3 covers 13 residues. Per germline, CDR1 DFQATT and CDR2 SNEGSKA (reference sequence). The CDR3 spells CSAPRKQTGEPFF. The DNA for the CDR3 is TGCAGTGCACCCCGCAAGCAAACCGGGGAGCCGTTTTTT.

The V and J genes are TRBV18 and TRBJ2-7, with 13 bases aligning to TRBD2. V was pared by 3 bases and J by 1 base, with 12 bases of the junction left unmatched. Looked up from germline, CDR1 is KGHSH and CDR2 is LQKENI. CDR3 length: 19 amino acids. CDR3 amino acids: CASSPGTAQLAGGSYEQYF. For the CDR3, the DNA is TGTGCCAGCTCACCCGGGACCGCGCAACTAGCGGGAGGGTCCTACGAGCAGTACTTC.

This clone has only a few counts. The chain combines TRBV19 with TRBJ2-7, with D uncertain. The CDR3 consists of 15 residues. Per germline, CDR1 LNHDA and CDR2 SQIVND (reference sequence). The V end was cut by 3 bases, the J end by 2 bases, with 14 bases between. In nucleotides, the CDR3 is TGTGCCAGTAGTATCCTATCCCCCGGTGCCTACGAGCAGTACTTC. Protein: CASSILSPGAYEQYF.

This clone was counted at least ten times. The CDR3 loop reads CASRDREGYEQYF. For the CDR3, the DNA is TGTGCCAGTCGGGACAGGGAAGGGTACGAGCAGTACTTC. The V gene is TRBV19, the J gene TRBJ2-7; 9 bases align to TRBD1. The ends lost 8 bases at V and 4 bases at J; junction bases unmatched: 6. The CDR3 extends over 13 amino acids. In germline, CDR1 is LNHDA, CDR2 SQIVND (reference sequence).

The chain links TRBV6-6 to TRBJ1-5, with D maybe TRBD1 (5 bases). Germline CDR1 and CDR2: MNHNY and SVGAGI (reference sequence). This CDR3 has 16 amino acids. Trimming removed 5 bases at V and 4 bases at J, with 18 bases between. The CDR3 region is CASSLRGPQANQPQHF. In DNA, the CDR3 is TGTGCCAGCAGTCTTCGGGGACCTCAGGCGAATCAGCCCCAGCATTTT.

This clone showed up many times. V usage is TRBV5-1 and J usage is TRBJ2-1, with D perhaps TRBD1 or TRBD2 (5 bases each). The germline V gene encodes CDR1 SGHRS and CDR2 YFSETQ. The CDR3 totals 14 residues. Deletions cut 4 bases from V and 2 bases from J, with 10 bases between. Written as DNA, the CDR3 is TGCGCCAGCAGCCGGGACGGAGCCTACAATGAGCAGTTCTTC. Its protein is CASSRDGAYNEQFF.

At least ten counts were recorded for this clone. V gene TRBV20-1 combines with J gene TRBJ2-1; 9 positions agree with TRBD1. The germline V gene has CDR1 DFQATT and CDR2 SNEGSKA (reference sequence). The junction had 5 bases not matched to a gene; V was cut back by 1 base and J by 1 base. The CDR3 length is 16 residues. CDR3 sequence: CSARVKGTGSYNEQFF. As DNA, the CDR3 is TGCAGTGCTAGAGTTAAGGGGACAGGGTCCTACAATGAGCAGTTCTTC.

In its sample, this clone was seen a few times. The rearrangement joins TRBV4-3 to TRBJ2-3, with TRBD2 as a possible D gene (5 bases). The CDR3 has 15 amino acids. V lost 1 base and J lost 5, with 13 bases in between. Germline V gives CDR1 LGHNA, CDR2 YSLEER. CDR3 sequence (DNA): TGCGCCAGCAGCCAAGTAGGATTTGGAGGAGATACGCAGTATTTT. It encodes CASSQVGFGGDTQYF.

This clone was picked up a small number of times. The chain employs TRBV20-1 and TRBJ2-5; unclear D gene. The length of the CDR3 is 12 residues. Germline CDR1 DFQATT, CDR2 SNEGSKA (reference sequence). Trimming shortened V by 2 bases and J by 4 bases, and 8 bases separated the two germline ends. CDR3: CSARIGSETQYF. The CDR3 DNA sequence: TGCAGTGCTAGAATTGGCTCAGAGACCCAGTACTTC.